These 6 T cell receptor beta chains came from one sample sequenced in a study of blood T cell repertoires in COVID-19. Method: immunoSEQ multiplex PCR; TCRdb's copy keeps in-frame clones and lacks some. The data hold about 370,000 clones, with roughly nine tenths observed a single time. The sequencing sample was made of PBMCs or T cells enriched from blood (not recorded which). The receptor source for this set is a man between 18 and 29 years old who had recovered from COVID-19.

The CDR3 nucleotides are TGTGCTAGTGGTTTGGGTTTGTGGGAGTTCCAAAATGAAAAACTGTTTTTT. Its translation: CASGLGLWEFQNEKLFF. This sequence joins TRBV12-5 and TRBJ1-4, with D unclear. In germline, CDR1 is LGHNT, CDR2 FRNRAP. The CDR3 is 17 residues long. V lost 1 base and J lost 5, with 17 bases in between.

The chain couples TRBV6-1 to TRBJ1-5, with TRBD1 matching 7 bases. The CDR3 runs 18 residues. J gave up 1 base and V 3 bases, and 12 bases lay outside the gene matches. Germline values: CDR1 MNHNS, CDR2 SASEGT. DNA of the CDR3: TGTGCCAGCAGTGATCTACAGGGGATGGCCTTAAGCAATCAGCCCCAGCATTTT. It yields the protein CASSDLQGMALSNQPQHF.

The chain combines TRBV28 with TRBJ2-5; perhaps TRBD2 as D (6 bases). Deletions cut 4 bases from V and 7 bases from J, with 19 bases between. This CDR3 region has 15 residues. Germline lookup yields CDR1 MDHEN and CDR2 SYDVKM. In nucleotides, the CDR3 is TGTGCCAGCAGTTCTGGAGGGATGACCCGCGGGACCCAGTACTTC. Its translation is CASSSGGMTRGTQYF.

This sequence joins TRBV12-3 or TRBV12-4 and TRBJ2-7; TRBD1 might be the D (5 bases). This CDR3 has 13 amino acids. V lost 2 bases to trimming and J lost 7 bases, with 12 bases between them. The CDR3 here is CASSLNGAREQYF. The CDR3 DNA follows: TGTGCCAGCAGTTTAAATGGGGCAAGGGAGCAGTACTTC.

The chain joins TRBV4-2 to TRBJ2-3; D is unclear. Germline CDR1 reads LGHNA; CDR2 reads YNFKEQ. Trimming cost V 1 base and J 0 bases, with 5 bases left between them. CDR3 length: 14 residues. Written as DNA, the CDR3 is TGTGCCAGCAGCCAAGGCAGGAGCACAGATACGCAGTATTTT. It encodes CASSQGRSTDTQYF.

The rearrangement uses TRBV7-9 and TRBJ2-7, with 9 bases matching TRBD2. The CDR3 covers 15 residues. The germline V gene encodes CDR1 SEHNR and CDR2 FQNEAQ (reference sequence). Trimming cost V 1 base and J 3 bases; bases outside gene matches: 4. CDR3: CASSLDSGGYYEQYF. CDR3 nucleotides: TGTGCCAGCAGCTTAGATAGCGGGGGTTACTACGAGCAGTACTTC.